Listed below are T cell receptor beta chains from one sample, sequenced in a study of Ad26.COV2.S vaccination and SARS-CoV-2 variants. This table comes from immunoSEQ multiplex PCR, and its TCRdb copy is limited to in-frame clones, with some not included. This sample has roughly 330,000 clones; roughly 90% occur once, and the top ten carry around 5.5%. The sequenced sample was peripheral blood, obtained in a trial of Ad26.COV2.S vaccine versus placebo. The source is a person between 18 and 65 years old who received the Ad26.COV2.S COVID-19 vaccine or a placebo. The CDR3 runs from the conserved cysteine through the conserved F or W. Each record gives: D gene, V gene, J gene, clone size, CDR3 DNA, CDR3 protein. D genes are given only for firm matches. Size is omitted from some rows. Given values are once, few, many or a class for expanded clones.

>.|TRBV12-3/TRBV12-4|TRBJ1-1|.
TGTGCCAGCAGTTTTGCCGTTAACACTGAAGCTTTCTTT
CASSFAVNTEAFF
>.|TRBV3-1/TRBV3-2|TRBJ1-2|.
TGTGCCAGCAGCCAAGCCGTCTATGGCTACACCTTC
CASSQAVYGYTF
>.|TRBV19|TRBJ1-5|.
TGTGCCAGTAGTATGGGAAGATATAGCAATCAGCCCCAGCATTTT
CASSMGRYSNQPQHF
>.|TRBV2|TRBJ2-1|.
TGTGCCAGCATGAAGAGGAGGGAAAATGAGCAGTTCTTC
CASMKRRENEQFF
>.|TRBV7-8|TRBJ1-6|.
TGTGCCAGCAGCTTAGCGTCAACAGTTAATTCACCCCTCCACTTT
CASSLASTVNSPLHF
>TRBD1|TRBV7-6|TRBJ2-1|.
TGTGCCAGCAGCTTAGGGACAGGGAGCTCCTACAATGAGCAGTTCTTC
CASSLGTGSSYNEQFF
>.|TRBV11-1|TRBJ2-1|.
TGTGCCAGCAGCTCCGGCCAGGGCAATGAGCAGTTCTTC
CASSSGQGNEQFF
>.|TRBV30|TRBJ1-1|.
TGTGCCTGGAGTGTCCAGGGCTGGAACACTGAAGCTTTCTTT
CAWSVQGWNTEAFF
>.|TRBV5-4|TRBJ2-2|.
TGTGCCAGCAGCCTAGGAGACACCGGGGAGCTGTTTTTT
CASSLGDTGELFF
>TRBD1|TRBV19|TRBJ1-4|.
TGTGCCAGTAGTATAGATCGGGGACAGGGGTATGAAAAACTGTTTTTT
CASSIDRGQGYEKLFF
>.|TRBV25-1|TRBJ1-1|few
TGTGCCAGCAGTGAAGGGTGGGGGTACACTGAAGCTTTCTTT
CASSEGWGYTEAFF
>TRBD1|TRBV7-9|TRBJ2-2|.
TGTGCCAGCAGCGGTCCGGGACAGGGTGAACCCGGGGAGCTGTTTTTT
CASSGPGQGEPGELFF
>.|TRBV3-1/TRBV3-2|TRBJ2-2|.
TGTGCCAGCAGCCCCGAGGGGGGATTGGGAACCGGGGAGCTGTTTTTT
CASSPEGGLGTGELFF
>TRBD2|TRBV6-2/TRBV6-3|TRBJ2-1|.
TGTGCCAGCAGTTACTCGGGCGGGAGGGCTCGTGGTGAGCAGTTCTTC
CASSYSGGRARGEQFF
>TRBD1|TRBV9|TRBJ1-1|.
TGTGCCAGCAGCGTAGGGACAGGGGCTTATGTCACTGAAGCTTTCTTT
CASSVGTGAYVTEAFF
>.|TRBV3-1/TRBV3-2|TRBJ1-2|once
TGTGCCAGCAGCCAAGGTCCGAGCCGCTACACCTTC
CASSQGPSRYTF
>.|TRBV19|TRBJ1-1|.
TGTGCCAGTAGTATCGGGTGGGGGAACACTGAAGCTTTCTTT
CASSIGWGNTEAFF
>TRBD2|TRBV14|TRBJ2-3|once
TGTGCCAGCAGCCAAGATTGGGGGGGTTTTGGGTCAGATACGCAGTATTTT
CASSQDWGGFGSDTQYF
>.|TRBV6-2/TRBV6-3|TRBJ1-1|.
TGTGCCAGCAGTTACTCGATCGGGGTGGCTTTCTTT
CASSYSIGVAFF
>.|TRBV7-2|TRBJ1-2|.
TGTGCCAGCAGTTTCTACCCAGCCGATGGCTACACCTTC
CASSFYPADGYTF
>.|TRBV29-1|TRBJ2-2|.
TGCAGCGTTTTCTTGCACCTCGGGAAGAACACCGGGGAGCTGTTTTTT
CSVFLHLGKNTGELFF
>.|TRBV23-1|TRBJ2-2|.
TGCGCCAGCAGTCAATCCAAGGGACAACTGTTTTTT
CASSQSKGQLFF
>.|TRBV11-3|TRBJ1-1|.
TGTGCCAGCAGCCCAACCCGGACGGGAGCTTTCTTT
CASSPTRTGAFF
>.|TRBV5-4|TRBJ1-6|once
TGTGCCAGCAGCTTAGGAGGGTGGGAGAATTCACCCCTCCACTTT
CASSLGGWENSPLHF
>TRBD1|TRBV30|TRBJ1-2|.
TGTGCCTGGAGTCCCCTAGGGGGCCAAACTTATGGCTACACCTTC
CAWSPLGGQTYGYTF
>.|TRBV29-1|TRBJ2-5|.
TGCAGCGTTGTTCCGCTAGGGCAGTTAGAGACCCAGTACTTC
CSVVPLGQLETQYF
>.|TRBV19|TRBJ1-2|.
TGTGCCAGTAGTGCCCACGACAGCCTATCAAGTGGCTACACCTTC
CASSAHDSLSSGYTF
>TRBD1|TRBV18|TRBJ2-2|once
TGTGCCAGCTCACCAGGGCAGGGGGCTTTCGCCGGGGAGCTGTTTTTT
CASSPGQGAFAGELFF
>.|TRBV2|TRBJ2-1|once
TGTGCCAGCGGCCACGGAGGCAACAATGAGCAGTTCTTC
CASGHGGNNEQFF
>.|TRBV19|TRBJ1-2|.
TGTGCCAGTAGTGCCGGGTCTACCGGGGATGGCTACACCTTC
CASSAGSTGDGYTF
>TRBD2|TRBV9|TRBJ2-1|.
TGTGCCAGCAGCCGCGGGACTAGCGGTTACAATGAGCAGTTCTTC
CASSRGTSGYNEQFF
>.|TRBV6-5|TRBJ2-7|.
TGTGCCAGCAGTTACTCGACCCGCTACGAGCAGTACTTC
CASSYSTRYEQYF
>.|TRBV4-1|TRBJ1-2|.
TGCGCCAGCAGCCAAGGGGGGGGATTTAAGAACTATGGCTACACCTTC
CASSQGGGFKNYGYTF
>.|TRBV24-1|TRBJ1-3|.
TGTGCCACCAGTGACCATAAAGGAAACACCATATATTTT
CATSDHKGNTIYF
>TRBD2|TRBV24-1|TRBJ2-3|.
TGTGCCACCAGTGCAGCACGGGGGGGCGCAACGCAGTATTTT
CATSAARGGATQYF
>TRBD2|TRBV15|TRBJ2-5|.
TGTGCCACCAGCAGGGGGGCTAGCGGGGGCCAAGAGACCCAGTACTTC
CATSRGASGGQETQYF
>.|TRBV5-8|TRBJ2-1|.
TGTGCCAGCAGCTTGGGGGACACCTCCTACAATGAGCAGTTCTTC
CASSLGDTSYNEQFF
>.|TRBV29-1|TRBJ2-1|.
TGCAGCGTTGAAGGGCAGGAATTTAATGAGCAGTTCTTC
CSVEGQEFNEQFF